The 28 T cell receptor beta chains in this list originate from one sample, sequenced in a study of blood T cell repertoires in COVID-19. Libraries were prepared by immunoSEQ multiplex PCR; TCRdb keeps only in-frame clonotypes and omits some of them. Seen here are roughly 170,000 clones, 84% observed once, and the top ten hold approximately 7.3%. The sequenced material came from peripheral blood. All receptors come from a human donor in a cohort sampled during active COVID-19.

The CDR3 loop reads CATTEPRSYEQYF. In DNA form, the CDR3 reads TGTGCCACCACAGAACCTCGATCCTACGAGCAGTACTTC. The chain joins TRBV24-1 to TRBJ2-7; the D is unclear. The germline V and J ends were trimmed by 8 bases and 1 base, with 11 bases remaining between them. CDR1 KGHDR and CDR2 SFDVKD come from the germline V gene. The CDR3 extends over 13 amino acids.

The CDR3 region has the DNA TGTGCCACCACTAACAGGGCGAACACTGAAGCTTTCTTT. It is translated as CATTNRANTEAFF. The chain is built from TRBV24-1 and TRBJ1-1, with D maybe TRBD1 (6 bases). The germline gives CDR1 KGHDR, CDR2 SFDVKD. The CDR3 totals 13 residues. Trimming left V 8 bases short and J 1 base short, with 10 bases between.

The chain employs TRBV5-1 and TRBJ2-1; 9 nucleotides agree with TRBD2. The CDR3 consists of 15 residues. The ends lost 0 bases at V and 10 bases at J; junction bases unmatched: 8. CDR1 and CDR2 (germline): SGHRS, YFSETQ. Written as DNA, the CDR3 is TGCGCCAGCAGCTTGGGCGGGGGGGCCAGGCTGGAGCAGTTCTTC. It translates to CASSLGGGARLEQFF.

V is TRBV5-6 and J is TRBJ1-6; 8 positions agree with TRBD1. This CDR3 comprises 15 residues. V shed 0 bases, J shed 6 bases, and the junction held 2 bases outside the gene matches. CDR1 is SGHDT and CDR2 is YYEEEE in the germline V gene. CDR3 bases: TGTGCCAGCAGCTTGGCGGGGACAGGTAATTCACCCCTCCACTTT. This sequence encodes CASSLAGTGNSPLHF.

The chain links TRBV4-1 to TRBJ2-5; 11 nucleotides line up with TRBD2. Looked up from germline, CDR1 is MGHRA and CDR2 is YSYEKL. With V trimmed by 4 bases and J by 5 bases, 6 bases remained unmatched. The CDR3 has 15 amino acids. The CDR3 here is CASSLSGGAGETQYF. The CDR3 nucleotides are TGCGCCAGCAGCCTTAGCGGGGGGGCCGGGGAGACCCAGTACTTC.

This chain connects TRBV27 to TRBJ1-1, with 7 bases fitting TRBD1. The CDR3 is 14 amino acids. The J segment lost 11 bases and the V segment lost 2 bases, leaving 11 bases of the junction unmatched. Germline loops: CDR1 MNHEY, CDR2 SMNVEV (reference sequence). CDR3 sequence: CASSLGTAESGAFF. The CDR3 nucleotides read TGTGCCAGCAGTTTAGGGACAGCGGAATCGGGGGCTTTCTTT.

This clone appeared once. V and J are TRBV7-2 and TRBJ2-1, with D maybe TRBD2 (6 bases). Germline-derived CDR1 and CDR2 are SGHTA and FQGNSA. Trimming took off 0 bases at V and 4 bases at J, with 10 bases between the two ends. The CDR3 consists of 15 residues. The CDR3, as DNA: TGTGCCAGCAGCTTAGCTAGCGGAAAATACAATGAGCAGTTCTTC. Translation: CASSLASGKYNEQFF. Full variable domain (missing parts from reference TRBV7-2 and TRBJ2-1): GAGVSQSPSNKVTEKGKDVELRCDPISGHTALYWYRQSLGQGLEFLIYFQGNSAPDKSGLPSDRFSAERTGGSVSTLTIQRTQQEDSAVYLCASSLASGKYNEQFFGPGTRLTVL.

A single count supports this clone. CDR3 sequence: CSADRTGRPYGYTF. The CDR3 nucleotides are TGCAGCGCTGACCGGACAGGGAGACCCTATGGCTACACCTTC. V usage is TRBV29-1 and J usage is TRBJ1-2, with TRBD1 matching over 8 bases. With 7 bases clipped from V and 4 bases from J, the junction kept 11 bases outside the gene matches. Germline V gives CDR1 SQVTM, CDR2 ANQGSEA. This CDR3 has 14 residues.

The CDR3 loop is CASSLAPDRGVNEQFF. The CDR3 DNA sequence: TGTGCCAGCAGCTTGGCGCCAGACCGCGGGGTAAATGAGCAGTTCTTC. The rearrangement links TRBV5-6 to TRBJ2-1; a possible D gene is TRBD2 (6 bases). Looked up from germline, CDR1 is SGHDT and CDR2 is YYEEEE. The CDR3 totals 16 residues. The ends were cut back, 0 bases at V and 7 bases at J, with 17 bases in the middle.

The chain combines TRBV4-1 with TRBJ1-1; maybe TRBD1 (5 bases). Germline V gene lookup returns CDR1 MGHRA and CDR2 YSYEKL. The CDR3 spans 13 residues. Trimming left V 2 bases short and J 8 bases short, with 12 bases between. In DNA, the CDR3 is TGCGCCAGCAGCCAACAGGGCTCACCCGAAGCTTTCTTT. Translated: CASSQQGSPEAFF.

This chain connects TRBV3-1 (or the pseudogene TRBV3-2) to TRBJ2-1; D perhaps matches TRBD1 (6 bases). CDR3 length equals 12 residues. Germline CDR1 reads LGHDT; CDR2 reads YNNKEL (reference sequence). V dropped 4 bases and J dropped 7 bases, with 8 bases sitting between them. CDR3: CASSPGQNEQFF. The CDR3 DNA sequence: TGTGCCAGCAGCCCCGGACAGAATGAGCAGTTCTTC.

The V call is TRBV6-5, the J call TRBJ1-4, with 7 bases lining up with TRBD1. The CDR3 is 15 residues long. Germline values: CDR1 MNHEY, CDR2 SVGAGI. Germline trimming cut 5 bases from V and 2 bases from J; bases unmatched to any gene: 5. The CDR3 region is CASSQNRGTNEKLFF. The CDR3 DNA sequence: TGTGCCAGCAGTCAAAACAGGGGTACTAATGAAAAACTGTTTTTT.

This rearrangement joins TRBV6-5 to TRBJ1-1; D is unresolved. CDR1 is MNHEY and CDR2 is SVGAGI in the germline V gene. CDR3 size: 13 residues. V lost 7 bases and J 2 bases, leaving 11 bases between the germline ends. CDR3 protein: CASTSAGNTEAFF. As DNA, the CDR3 is TGTGCCAGCACCTCTGCGGGAAACACTGAAGCTTTCTTT.

The chain joins TRBV19 to TRBJ2-5; TRBD1 aligns across 9 bases. Trimming took 7 bases from V and 4 from J; bases not matched to a gene: 10. This CDR3 region has 15 residues. Looked up from germline, CDR1 is LNHDA and CDR2 is SQIVND (reference sequence). The chain's CDR3 is CASTPGQGIIETQYF. The CDR3 region has the DNA TGTGCCAGTACCCCGGGACAGGGTATTATAGAGACCCAGTACTTC.

The rearrangement joins TRBV5-1 to TRBJ2-7, with 7 positions matching TRBD2. V shed 4 bases and J 3 bases; nucleotides not matched to a gene: 10. Germline V lookup: CDR1 SGHRS, CDR2 YFSETQ. This CDR3 is 15 amino acids long. The CDR3: CASSLVREGGYEQYF. CDR3 nucleotide sequence: TGCGCCAGCAGCCTAGTCAGGGAGGGAGGCTACGAGCAGTACTTC.

This clone was counted a single time. The chain joins TRBV4-1 to TRBJ1-3; 7 bases are shared with TRBD1. The junction had 11 bases not matched to a gene; V was cut back by 0 bases and J by 0 bases. CDR3 length: 19 residues. The germline V gene has CDR1 MGHRA and CDR2 YSYEKL. The CDR3, as DNA: TGCGCCAGCAGCCAAGACGACCGGGACAGCTCTATCTCTGGAAACACCATATATTTT. Its translation: CASSQDDRDSSISGNTIYF.

This chain joins TRBV27 and TRBJ1-4; 8 bases map to TRBD1. CDR3 length: 18 residues. The germline V gene encodes CDR1 MNHEY and CDR2 SMNVEV (reference sequence). Trimming took 8 bases from V and 1 from J; bases not matched to a gene: 15. The CDR3 region is CASARTGIFLGTNEKLFF. CDR3 nucleotide sequence: TGTGCCAGCGCAAGGACAGGGATTTTTCTGGGAACTAATGAAAAACTGTTTTTT.

The chain links TRBV6-6 to TRBJ2-2; 10 bases are a match to TRBD1. CDR1 is MNHNY, CDR2 SVGAGI, per germline (reference sequence). Trimming at V came to 5 bases and at J to 4 bases, leaving 13 bases not matched to a gene. The CDR3 runs 18 residues. CDR3 DNA: TGTGCCAGCAGTCCCCGGACAGGGGGGACTTTCGCCACCGGGGAGCTGTTTTTT. This sequence encodes CASSPRTGGTFATGELFF.

This clone was counted a single time. The chain recombines TRBV11-2 with TRBJ2-3; perhaps TRBD2 as D (5 bases). CDR3 length: 18 amino acids. Germline V gene sequence: CDR1 SGHAT, CDR2 FQNNGV. V dropped 0 bases and J dropped 2 bases, with 18 bases sitting between them. CDR3 coding DNA: TGTGCCAGCAGCTTAGATCAGTATAGGGAGATACTCACAGATACGCAGTATTTT. Its translation is CASSLDQYREILTDTQYF.

V usage is TRBV7-9 and J usage is TRBJ2-2, with 7 bases fitting TRBD1. The CDR3 runs 16 residues. Germline CDR1 and CDR2: SEHNR and FQNEAQ (reference sequence). The V and J ends lost 6 bases and 2 bases, in that order; junction bases with no gene match: 9. CDR3 loop: CASSLTGDINTGELFF. The CDR3 DNA reads TGTGCCAGCAGTTTAACAGGGGACATAAACACCGGGGAGCTGTTTTTT.

J is TRBJ1-1 and V is TRBV27; a weak D match, TRBD1 (5 bases). Germline CDR1 and CDR2: MNHEY and SMNVEV (reference sequence). With 4 bases removed from V and 5 bases from J, the gap between germline ends came to 11 bases. This CDR3 is built from 13 residues. This CDR3 is CASSWMAGTEAFF. The DNA of the CDR3 is TGTGCCAGCAGTTGGATGGCAGGGACTGAAGCTTTCTTT.

This clone is a singleton in its sample. V usage is TRBV5-4 and J usage is TRBJ2-2; 7 positions agree with TRBD2. Losses at the gene ends were 4 bases for V and 1 base for J; bases not matched to a gene: 7. From germline, CDR1 is SGHNT and CDR2 YYREEE (reference sequence). This CDR3 spans 16 amino acids. CDR3 nucleotide sequence: TGTGCCAGCAGCCCTAGGACTAGGGGGAACACCGGGGAGCTGTTTTTT. Translated: CASSPRTRGNTGELFF.

This chain joins TRBV5-5 and TRBJ1-2, with 10 bases lining up with TRBD1. Germline V lookup: CDR1 SGHKS, CDR2 YYEKEE (reference sequence). The CDR3 has 14 amino acids. V trimming: 4 bases; J trimming: 6 bases; junction bases outside the gene matches: 6. In DNA, the CDR3 is TGTGCCAGCAGCCTAGGGACAGGGGTTCATGGCTACACCTTC. This translates into CASSLGTGVHGYTF.

This CDR3 reads CASSPGQGSYNEQFF. CDR3 DNA sequence: TGTGCCAGCAGCCCGGGACAGGGATCCTACAATGAGCAGTTCTTC. J is TRBJ2-1 and V is TRBV5-6, with 9 bases identical to TRBD1. V was clipped by 4 bases and J by 1 base; unmatched bases: 3. Per the germline V gene, CDR1 is SGHDT and CDR2 is YYEEEE. This CDR3 comprises 15 residues.

The chain joins TRBV19 to TRBJ1-4; D perhaps matches TRBD1 (5 bases). V was shortened by 3 bases and J by 6 bases, with 17 bases between the two germline ends. The CDR3 spans 16 residues. The germline V gene has CDR1 LNHDA and CDR2 SQIVND (reference sequence). The CDR3 is CASSISWGRFHEKLFF. The DNA for the CDR3 is TGTGCCAGTAGTATTTCTTGGGGCAGGTTTCATGAAAAACTGTTTTTT.

This chain joins TRBV2 and TRBJ1-5; D might be TRBD1 (6 bases). The V end was cut by 3 bases, the J end by 6 bases, with 12 bases between. The V gene's germline CDR1 is SNHLY and CDR2 FYNNEI. CDR3 length equals 14 residues. CDR3 amino acids: CASSEEIGGQPQHF. CDR3 DNA sequence: TGTGCCAGCAGTGAGGAAATAGGGGGTCAGCCCCAGCATTTT.

The CDR3 protein is CASTQGGLGYTF. The CDR3 bases are TGTGCCAGCACTCAAGGGGGGCTGGGCTACACCTTC. This chain connects TRBV4-2 to TRBJ1-2; weak D call: TRBD1 (6 bases). Germline-derived CDR1 and CDR2 are LGHNA and YNFKEQ. Trimming pared 7 bases from V and 8 bases from J, leaving 14 bases between. There are 12 residues in the CDR3.

The chain couples TRBV5-1 to TRBJ1-1, with 7 bases that match TRBD1. The germline V gene encodes CDR1 SGHRS and CDR2 YFSETQ. CDR3 size: 14 residues. Trimming at V came to 4 bases and at J to 1 base, leaving 4 bases not matched to a gene. The CDR3 reads CASSPGTENTEAFF. For the CDR3, the DNA is TGCGCCAGCAGCCCGGGGACAGAGAACACTGAAGCTTTCTTT. Complete variable domain (other parts from reference TRBV5-1 and TRBJ1-1): KAGVTQTPRYLIKTRGQQVTLSCSPISGHRSVSWYQQTPGQGLQFLFEYFSETQRNKGNFPGRFSGRQFSNSRSEMNVSTLELGDSALYLCASSPGTENTEAFFGQGTRLTVV.